The entry that follows covers one TCR beta chain sequence. Its target is unknown. This entry belongs to a study of cytomegalovirus exposure and HLA in healthy donors. Overall study findings and caveats: Confirmation was obtained in vitro that a few CMV-associated chains are specific for CMV antigens. Most of the TCR beta V segments (in an earlier analysis) were productive either about 87% or about 30% of the time. Cytomegalovirus-associated status was assigned to more than 150 TCR beta chains.

The PCR was carried out with 60 Vbeta primers and 13 Jbeta primers. This table comes from immunoSEQ multiplex PCR, and its TCRdb copy is limited to in-frame clones, with some not included. This sample's table reports 75,000 to 85,000 clones. Sequencing was carried out using PBMCs. This sequence originates from a man aged 18 to 29 in good health and CMV-seropositive.

CDR3 DNA: TGTGCCAGCAGCTCCACGGGACTAGCGGGAGGGCCTGGGGCCAACGTCCTGACTTTC. Protein: CASSSTGLAGGPGANVLTF. The V and J genes are TRBV7-6 and TRBJ2-6, with 16 positions matching TRBD2. The CDR3 covers 19 residues. V trimming: 4 bases; J trimming: 2 bases; junction bases outside the gene matches: 5. The germline gives CDR1 SGHVS, CDR2 FNYEAQ.